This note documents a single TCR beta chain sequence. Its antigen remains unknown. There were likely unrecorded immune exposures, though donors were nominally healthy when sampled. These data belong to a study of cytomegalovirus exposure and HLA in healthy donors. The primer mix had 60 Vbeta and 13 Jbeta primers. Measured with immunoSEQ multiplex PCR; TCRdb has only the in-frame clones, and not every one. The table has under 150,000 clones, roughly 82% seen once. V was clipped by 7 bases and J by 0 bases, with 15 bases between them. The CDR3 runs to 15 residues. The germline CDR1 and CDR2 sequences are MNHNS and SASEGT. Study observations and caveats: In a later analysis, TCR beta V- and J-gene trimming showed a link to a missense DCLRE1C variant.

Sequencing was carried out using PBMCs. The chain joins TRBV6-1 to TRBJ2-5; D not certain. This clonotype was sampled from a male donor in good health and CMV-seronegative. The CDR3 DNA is TGTGCCAGCATTCTAGAGGAGACTTACCAAGAGACCCAGTACTTC. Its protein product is CASILEETYQETQYF.